These T cell receptor beta chains were read from a single sample in a study of PD-1 blockade in classical Hodgkin lymphoma. Some clones are missing from TCRdb's copy, which holds only in-frame ones; the method was immunoSEQ multiplex PCR. The data show 50,000 to 65,000 clones, more than 80% seen once. This specimen was peripheral blood mononuclear cells (PBMCs), taken before the fourth cycle of nivolumab. The receptors stem from a human donor with classical Hodgkin lymphoma. The CDR3 runs from the conserved cysteine through the conserved F or W. D genes are given only for firm matches.

v_call	j_call	d_call	cdr3_aa
TRBV5-3	TRBJ1-1	.	CARSLDRVVNTEAFF
TRBV27	TRBJ1-3	.	CASKGLSGNTIYF
TRBV13	TRBJ2-3	TRBD2	CASSRRLAVSDTQYF
TRBV2	TRBJ1-6	.	CASSPYSPLHF
TRBV19	TRBJ2-7	.	CASRATSDRYEQYF
TRBV6-5	TRBJ1-1	.	CASSYSAGQGTEAFF
TRBV28	TRBJ2-7	TRBD2	CAIGGGNSYEQYF
TRBV15	TRBJ2-6	.	CATSRDRTGANVLTF
TRBV18	TRBJ1-5	.	CASSPLGQPQHF
TRBV6-1	TRBJ2-7	.	CASTRGRPYEQYF
TRBV10-1	TRBJ2-7	.	CASSESGEQYF
TRBV6-1	TRBJ1-1	.	CASSEVSRTEAFF
TRBV7-8	TRBJ2-3	.	CASSFGYGDTQYF
TRBV6-5	TRBJ2-7	.	CASSYRTGSFPYEQYF
TRBV15	TRBJ2-7	TRBD1	CATSRESGPGGYEQYF
TRBV6-5	TRBJ1-6	.	CASSYTQGDNSPLHF
TRBV10-3	TRBJ2-1	TRBD1	CATRGQDNEQFF
TRBV6-5	TRBJ2-7	TRBD2	CASSHGLAGDYEQYF
TRBV14	TRBJ1-1	.	CASSQGKTGWGMNTEAFF
TRBV18	TRBJ1-3	.	CASSPSRAAGNTIYF
TRBV7-9	TRBJ1-4	.	CASRGPGTGEKLFF
TRBV6-5	TRBJ1-1	.	CASSSLGAGAEAFF
TRBV25-1	TRBJ2-5	.	CASGNRGGETQYF
TRBV7-9	TRBJ2-7	.	CASSLRGGGADEQYF
TRBV9	TRBJ1-1	.	CASSVATATEAFF
TRBV27	TRBJ1-2	TRBD1	CASSSQGLSGYTF
TRBV19	TRBJ1-6	.	CASQESPFSYNSPLHF
TRBV7-9	TRBJ1-1	.	CASSFYREGGTEAFF
TRBV7-8	TRBJ2-3	.	CASSSTRLISRADTQYF
TRBV27	TRBJ1-2	.	CASRSVYGYTF
TRBV5-1	TRBJ2-1	TRBD2	CASSPNSGGANNEQFF
TRBV27	TRBJ2-7	.	CASSHLQGYEQYF
TRBV7-8	TRBJ2-7	.	CASSDGVRIYEQYF
TRBV30	TRBJ2-1	TRBD2	CAWRSGGAYEQFF
TRBV30	TRBJ2-2	.	CAWRGVYGELFF
TRBV5-4	TRBJ2-1	.	CASSLAGGASGLNEQFF
TRBV2	TRBJ2-5	.	CASNTGRLQETQYF
TRBV7-3	TRBJ1-2	.	CASSHDGETGYTF
TRBV5-1	TRBJ2-7	TRBD1	CASSKNPGTGMYEQYF
TRBV19	TRBJ1-2	.	CASSIFGDAYGYTF
TRBV5-4	TRBJ2-2	.	CASSTTGELFF
TRBV27	TRBJ1-5	TRBD1	CASSLRDREQPQHF
TRBV5-8	TRBJ2-3	.	CASSLGSEDTQYF
TRBV10-1	TRBJ2-7	TRBD2	CASSEGQGGYEQYF
TRBV23-1	TRBJ2-7	TRBD1	CASTDDRGDEQYF
TRBV6-1	TRBJ2-7	.	CASSEGWPPDF
TRBV4-2	TRBJ2-3	TRBD2	CASSQGGGEDTQYF
TRBV5-1	TRBJ2-5	.	CASSRAALQETQYF
TRBV19	TRBJ2-1	.	CASSILGDPYNEQFF
TRBV30	TRBJ1-5	TRBD1	CAWSRDRDANQPQHF
TRBV23-1	TRBJ2-2	.	CASSHVGELFF
TRBV5-6	TRBJ2-1	.	CASSFMAWSENNEQFF